This T cell receptor beta chain was retrieved from a study of identical twins (dated by TCRdb to about 2016). In the study overall: The study deep-sequenced TCR alpha and beta repertoires from monozygotic twins, unrelated adults of various ages and cord blood to test whether fetal clonotypes persist. To rule out contamination, the twin experiments were replicated at different times with different library preparation protocols.

This clonotype was seen a few times. No antigen is known for it. Base-call qualities are not available, and no considerably larger clone is one nucleotide away. Paper-wide results and their limitations: Because the same donors could not be followed over many years, the conclusions relied on cross-sectional statistical analysis. Compared with coincidental sharing between unrelated individuals, an excess of low generation-probability sequences was observed among out-of-frame TCR alpha sequences shared between twins. Invariant T cells such as MAIT and iNKT could partly confound zero-insertion analyses, although diverse VJ usage argued against such confounding for most clonotypes. In monozygotic twins, recombination models systematically underestimated out-of-frame TCR alpha sharing, but the models matched the sharing seen between unrelated individuals. Fewer insertions were carried by abundant cord blood beta clonotypes; a weaker similar trend was observed in young adult naive repertoires, while no such trend was observed in memory repertoires. A weaker excess of twin sharing was found in beta out-of-frame sequences because the signal-to-noise ratio was lowered by fewer shared sequences.

Trimming removed 3 bases from V and 1 base from J, leaving 11 bases between the germline ends. The CDR3 measures 15 amino acids from cysteine to phenylalanine. The CDR3 DNA has 45 bases and is translated from base 1. Based on the germline V gene, the CDR1 and CDR2 sequences are SGDLS and YYNGEE. The library was generated by 5' RACE. TCRdb lists the instrument as Illumina HiSeq 2000. Template switching added a universal primer binding site, and the final cDNA carried a unique molecular identifier that allowed TCR cDNA molecules to be counted accurately. First-strand cDNA for TCR alpha and beta chains was synthesized from specific primers in the conserved constant-segment region. To control for contamination, every cDNA library was double barcoded, receiving both a SMART-Mk sample barcode and Illumina barcodes. TruSeq adapter sequences and Illumina sample barcodes were added in two successive PCR steps. The TCR alpha and beta cDNA libraries were sequenced on the Illumina HiSeq platform using custom primers. Regarding the original processing steps: Raw reads were processed with MiGEC to extract unique molecular identifiers, and MiXCR was used to determine CDR3 positions. Recombination models were inferred per individual with the repgenHMM and IGoR tools using an EM algorithm. Shared clonotypes were analyzed with the tcR package in R, and sharing was normalized by the product of cloneset sizes. Out-of-frame nonproductive sequences were analyzed to study raw recombination free of thymic and clonal selection effects. The public reads were run again by TCRdb, first through fastp at Q25 and then through MiXCR, and only productive beta chains were kept. Rows merge per CDR3 protein into single entries with the most common DNA and genes. The V and J calls here are based on TCRdb, not the publication. The table for this sample lists under 250,000 distinct CDR3 sequences; 6.5% to 9% of them were counted only once. The top ten constitute 5% to 6% of the sample.

Every donor was a healthy Caucasian. Three pairs of female monozygotic twins, all aged roughly 18 to 30 years, made up the twin cohort. CD4+ and CD8+ T cell populations were isolated with positive isolation kits from Invitrogen. This sample also appeared in a second study, on yellow fever vaccine responses in identical twins. The second paper states: The authors reported that the T cell response to vaccination in identical twins appeared partly convergent and partly personalized. In identical twins, the study followed T cell clones that responded to the vaccine with precision.

Input material: CD8+ T cells sorted from blood. The receptor comes from a woman aged 18 to 35 in good health. The chain is made from TRBV9 and TRBJ1-5; a tentative D match to TRBD1 spans 5 bases. CDR3 loop: CASSADSSSNQPQHF. The nucleotides are TGTGCCAGCAGCGCAGACAGTTCCAGCAATCAGCCCCAGCATTTT.